The entry below gives a single T cell receptor beta chain sequence along with its context. Data came from immunoSEQ multiplex PCR; TCRdb stores just in-frame clones and leaves some out. The table records about 59,000 clones, about 93% of them present only once. The data originate from a study of technical replicates of blood from several donors. This CDR3 region has 15 residues. Trimming took 3 bases from V and 5 from J; bases not matched to a gene: 11. In germline, CDR1 is GTSNPN, CDR2 SVGIG (reference sequence). The clonotype originates from a human donor in good health. Some clones in this sample may be carry-over from other donors' samples. The chain has TRBV30 and TRBJ1-1; 8 nucleotides line up with TRBD1. Sequenced input: PBMCs. Written as DNA, the CDR3 is TGTGCCTGGAGAAGACCGGACAGGGAAGCGACTGAAGCTTTCTTT. Translating gives CAWRRPDREATEAFF.